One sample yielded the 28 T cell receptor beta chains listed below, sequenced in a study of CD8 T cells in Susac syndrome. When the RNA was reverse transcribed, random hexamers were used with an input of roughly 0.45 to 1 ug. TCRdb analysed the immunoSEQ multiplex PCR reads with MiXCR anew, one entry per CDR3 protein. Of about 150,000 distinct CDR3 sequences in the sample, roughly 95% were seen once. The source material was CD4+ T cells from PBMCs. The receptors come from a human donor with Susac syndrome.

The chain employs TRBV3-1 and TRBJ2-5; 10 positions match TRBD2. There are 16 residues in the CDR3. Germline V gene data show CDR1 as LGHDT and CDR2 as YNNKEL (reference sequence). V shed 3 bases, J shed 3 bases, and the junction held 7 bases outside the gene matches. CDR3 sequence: CASSQGSGGLEETQYF. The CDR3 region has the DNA TGTGCCAGCAGCCAGGGTAGCGGGGGGCTGGAAGAGACCCAGTACTTC.

The CDR3 nucleotides read TGTGCCAGCAGCTTACAGCGGGGGGTGGAGACCCAGTACTTC. Its protein is CASSLQRGVETQYF. The rearrangement links TRBV5-4 to TRBJ2-5; TRBD2 aligns across 9 bases. The CDR3 loop spans 14 amino acids. The V segment lost 2 bases and the J segment 5 bases; nucleotides outside the gene matches: 4. Germline loops: CDR1 SGHNT, CDR2 YYREEE (reference sequence).

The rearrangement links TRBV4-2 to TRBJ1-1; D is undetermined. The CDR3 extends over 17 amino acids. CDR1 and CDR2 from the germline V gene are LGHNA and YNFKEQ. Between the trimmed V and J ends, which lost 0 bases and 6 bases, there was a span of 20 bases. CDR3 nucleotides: TGTGCCAGCAGCCAAGATCGAACGGCCGGCGAGGGTTCTGAAGCTTTCTTT. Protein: CASSQDRTAGEGSEAFF.

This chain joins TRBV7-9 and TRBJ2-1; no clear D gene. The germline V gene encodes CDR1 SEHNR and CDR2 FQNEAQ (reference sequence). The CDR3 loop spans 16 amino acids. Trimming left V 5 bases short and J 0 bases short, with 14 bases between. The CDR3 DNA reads TGTGCCAGCAGCCCTCGAATCCTGAGCTCCTACAATGAGCAGTTCTTC. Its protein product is CASSPRILSSYNEQFF.

The CDR3 DNA follows: TGTGCCATCAGTCCAGGGGCCGCTGAAGCTTTCTTT. This translates into CAISPGAAEAFF. The chain is built from TRBV10-3 and TRBJ1-1; possibly TRBD1 for D (6 bases). Between the trimmed V and J ends, which lost 5 bases and 6 bases, there was a span of 10 bases. CDR3 length: 12 residues. Germline CDR1 is ENHRY and CDR2 is SYGVKD.

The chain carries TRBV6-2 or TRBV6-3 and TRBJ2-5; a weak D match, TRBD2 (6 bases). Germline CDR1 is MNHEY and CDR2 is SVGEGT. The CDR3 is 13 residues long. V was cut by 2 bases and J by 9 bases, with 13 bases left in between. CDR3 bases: TGTGCCAGCAGTTACCGGGACTCCCTTCCCCAGTACTTC. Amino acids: CASSYRDSLPQYF.

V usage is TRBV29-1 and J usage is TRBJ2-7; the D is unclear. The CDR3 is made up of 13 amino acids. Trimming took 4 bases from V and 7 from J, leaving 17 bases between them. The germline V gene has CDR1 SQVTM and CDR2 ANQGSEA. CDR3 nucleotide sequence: TGCAGCGTTGGACCGGGCCCTTTTGGGGAGCAGTACTTC. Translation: CSVGPGPFGEQYF.

In DNA form, the CDR3 reads TGTGCCAGCCTCAGTCTAGCGGGGACGAACACCGGGGAGCTGTTTTTT. Its protein product is CASLSLAGTNTGELFF. V usage is TRBV2 and J usage is TRBJ2-2; TRBD2 matches 9 bases. Germline V CDR1 and CDR2: SNHLY, FYNNEI. The CDR3 contains 16 residues. J was trimmed by 0 bases and V by 8 bases; bases with no gene match: 7.

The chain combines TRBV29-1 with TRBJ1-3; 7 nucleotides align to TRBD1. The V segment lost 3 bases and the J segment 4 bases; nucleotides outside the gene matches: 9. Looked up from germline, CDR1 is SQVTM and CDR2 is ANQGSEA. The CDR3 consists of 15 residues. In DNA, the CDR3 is TGCAGCGTTGATGGGACAGCCGAGGGGGGAAACACCATATATTTT. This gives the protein CSVDGTAEGGNTIYF.

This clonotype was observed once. For the CDR3, the DNA is TGTGCCAGCAGCCACGACATAGTACCAGGGGCCCAGTACTTC. Its translation: CASSHDIVPGAQYF. The chain is built from TRBV11-2 and TRBJ2-5; tentatively, D is TRBD1 (6 bases). Between the trimmed V and J ends, which lost 5 bases and 9 bases, there was a span of 19 bases. CDR3 length: 14 amino acids. From germline, CDR1 is SGHAT and CDR2 FQNNGV.

The CDR3 bases are TGTGCCAGCAGCTCGACGGTTTCGAGGGAGACCCAGTACTTC. Amino acid sequence: CASSSTVSRETQYF. J is TRBJ2-5 and V is TRBV7-2; D remains unclear. CDR1 and CDR2 (germline): SGHTA, FQGNSA. V was shortened by 4 bases and J by 5 bases, with 14 bases between the two germline ends. CDR3 length: 14 residues. Full variable domain (missing parts from reference TRBV7-2 and TRBJ2-5): GAGVSQSPSNKVTEKGKDVELRCDPISGHTALYWYRQSLGQGLEFLIYFQGNSAPDKSGLPSDRFSAERTGGSVSTLTIQRTQQEDSAVYLCASSSTVSRETQYFGPGTRLLVL.

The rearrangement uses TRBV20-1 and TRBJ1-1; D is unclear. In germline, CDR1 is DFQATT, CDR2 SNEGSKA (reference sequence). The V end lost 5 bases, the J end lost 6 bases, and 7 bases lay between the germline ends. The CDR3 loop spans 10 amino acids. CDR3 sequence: CSAGGPEAFF. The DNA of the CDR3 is TGCAGTGCTGGCGGTCCTGAAGCTTTCTTT.

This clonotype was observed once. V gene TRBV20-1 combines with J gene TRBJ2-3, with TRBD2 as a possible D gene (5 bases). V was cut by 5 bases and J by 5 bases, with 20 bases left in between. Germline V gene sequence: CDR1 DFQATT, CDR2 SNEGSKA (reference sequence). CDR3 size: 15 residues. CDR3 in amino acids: CSAPEGSLFLDTQYF. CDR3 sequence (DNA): TGCAGTGCTCCCGAAGGGAGCCTTTTTCTAGATACGCAGTATTTT.

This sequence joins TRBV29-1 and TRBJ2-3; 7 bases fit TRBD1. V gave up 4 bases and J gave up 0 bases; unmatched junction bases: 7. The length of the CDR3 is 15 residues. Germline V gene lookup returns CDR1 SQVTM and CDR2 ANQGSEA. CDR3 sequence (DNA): TGCAGCGTTGGGGGACAGAGCACTAGCACAGATACGCAGTATTTT. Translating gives CSVGGQSTSTDTQYF.

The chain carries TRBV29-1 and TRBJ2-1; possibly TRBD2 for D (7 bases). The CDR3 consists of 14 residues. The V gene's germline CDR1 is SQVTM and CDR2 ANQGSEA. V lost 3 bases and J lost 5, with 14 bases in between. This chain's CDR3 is CSVEWAGADNEQFF. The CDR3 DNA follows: TGCAGCGTTGAGTGGGCGGGGGCTGACAATGAGCAGTTCTTC.

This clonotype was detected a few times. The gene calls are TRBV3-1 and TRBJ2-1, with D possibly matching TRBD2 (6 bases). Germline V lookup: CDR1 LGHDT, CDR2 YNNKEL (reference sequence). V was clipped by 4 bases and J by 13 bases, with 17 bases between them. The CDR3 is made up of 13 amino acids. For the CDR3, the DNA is TGTGCCAGCAGCCCCTTGGGGAGGAATCTCCAGTTCTTC. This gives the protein CASSPLGRNLQFF.

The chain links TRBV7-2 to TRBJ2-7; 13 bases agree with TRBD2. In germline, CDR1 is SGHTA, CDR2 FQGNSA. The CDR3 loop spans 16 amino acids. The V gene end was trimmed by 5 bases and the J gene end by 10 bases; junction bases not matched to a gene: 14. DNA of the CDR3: TGTGCCAGCAGCGAAAGACTAGCGGGGGGCGGTACGAGCCAGTACTTC. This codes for CASSERLAGGGTSQYF.

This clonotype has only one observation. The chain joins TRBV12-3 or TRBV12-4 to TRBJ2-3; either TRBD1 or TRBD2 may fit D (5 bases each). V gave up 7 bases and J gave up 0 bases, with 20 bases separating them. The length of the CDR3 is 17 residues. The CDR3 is CASTSGWGGSSTDTQYF. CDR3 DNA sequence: TGTGCCAGCACCTCTGGGTGGGGCGGGTCTAGCACAGATACGCAGTATTTT.

The CDR3 nucleotides read TGCAGCGTCATCCCGACTAGCGGAACCTACGAGCAGTACTTC. Amino acids: CSVIPTSGTYEQYF. The rearrangement joins TRBV29-1 to TRBJ2-7, with TRBD2 matching over 9 bases. CDR3 length: 14 residues. Per the germline V gene, CDR1 is SQVTM and CDR2 is ANQGSEA. The ends lost 6 bases at V and 2 bases at J; junction bases unmatched: 8.

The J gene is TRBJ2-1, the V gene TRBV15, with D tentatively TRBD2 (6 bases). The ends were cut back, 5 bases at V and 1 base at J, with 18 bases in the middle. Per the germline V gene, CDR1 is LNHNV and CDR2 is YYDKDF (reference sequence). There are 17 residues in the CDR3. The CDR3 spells CATSGGLAGLSYNEQFF. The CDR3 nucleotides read TGTGCCACCAGCGGGGGTCTGGCGGGGCTTTCCTACAATGAGCAGTTCTTC.

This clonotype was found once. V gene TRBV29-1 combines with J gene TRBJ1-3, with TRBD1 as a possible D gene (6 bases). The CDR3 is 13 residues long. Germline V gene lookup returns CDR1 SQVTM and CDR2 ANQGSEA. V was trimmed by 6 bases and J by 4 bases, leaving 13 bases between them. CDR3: CSVGAGAGNTIYF. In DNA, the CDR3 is TGCAGCGTGGGGGCAGGTGCAGGAAACACCATATATTTT.

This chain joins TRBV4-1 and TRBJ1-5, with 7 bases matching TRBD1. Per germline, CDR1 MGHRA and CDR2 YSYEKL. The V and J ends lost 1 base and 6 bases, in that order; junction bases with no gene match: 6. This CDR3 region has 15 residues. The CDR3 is CASSQGDRDSQPQHF. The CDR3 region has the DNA TGCGCCAGCAGCCAAGGAGACAGGGACAGTCAGCCCCAGCATTTT.

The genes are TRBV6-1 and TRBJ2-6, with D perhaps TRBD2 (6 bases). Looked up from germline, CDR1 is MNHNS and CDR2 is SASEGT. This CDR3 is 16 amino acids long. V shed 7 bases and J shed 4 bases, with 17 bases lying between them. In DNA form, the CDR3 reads TGTGCCAGCAAGGAGGGTCGTACTCTGGGGGCCAACGTCCTGACTTTC. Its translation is CASKEGRTLGANVLTF.

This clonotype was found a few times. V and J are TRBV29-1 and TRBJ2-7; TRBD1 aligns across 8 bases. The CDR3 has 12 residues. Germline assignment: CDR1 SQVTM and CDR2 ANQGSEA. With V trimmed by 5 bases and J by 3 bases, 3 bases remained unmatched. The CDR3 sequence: CSVNGQGYEQYF. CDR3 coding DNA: TGCAGCGTTAATGGACAGGGCTACGAGCAGTACTTC.

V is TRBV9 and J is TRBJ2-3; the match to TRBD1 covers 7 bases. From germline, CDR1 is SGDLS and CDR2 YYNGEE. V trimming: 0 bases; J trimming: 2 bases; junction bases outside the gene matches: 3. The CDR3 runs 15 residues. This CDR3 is CASSVGQGFTDTQYF. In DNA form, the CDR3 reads TGTGCCAGCAGCGTAGGACAGGGCTTCACAGATACGCAGTATTTT. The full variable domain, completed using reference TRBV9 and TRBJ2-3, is DSGVTQTPKHLITATGQRVTLRCSPRSGDLSVYWYQQSLDQGLQFLIQYYNGEERAKGNILERFSAQQFPDLHSELNLSSLELGDSALYFCASSVGQGFTDTQYFGPGTRLTVL.

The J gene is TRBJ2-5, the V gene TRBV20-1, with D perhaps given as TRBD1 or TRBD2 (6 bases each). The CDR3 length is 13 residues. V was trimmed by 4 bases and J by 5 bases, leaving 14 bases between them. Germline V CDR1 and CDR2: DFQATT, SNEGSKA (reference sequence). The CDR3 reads CSAIEGGEETQYF. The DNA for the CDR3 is TGCAGTGCTATTGAGGGGGGTGAGGAGACCCAGTACTTC.

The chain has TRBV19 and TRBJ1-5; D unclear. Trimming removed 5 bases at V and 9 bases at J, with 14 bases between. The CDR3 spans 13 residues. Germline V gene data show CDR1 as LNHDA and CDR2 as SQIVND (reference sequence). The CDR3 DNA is TGTGCCAGTAGTCCCCACCCGAGTCCGCCCCAGCATTTT. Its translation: CASSPHPSPPQHF.

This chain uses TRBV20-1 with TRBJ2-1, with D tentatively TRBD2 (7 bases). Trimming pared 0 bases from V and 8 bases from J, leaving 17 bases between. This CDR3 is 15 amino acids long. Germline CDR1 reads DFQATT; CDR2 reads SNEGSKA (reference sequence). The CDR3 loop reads CSARDSAGARDEQFF. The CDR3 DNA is TGCAGTGCTAGAGATAGTGCGGGGGCTCGGGATGAGCAGTTCTTC.